This T cell receptor beta chain is from a study of shared clonotypes between healthy human individuals. Methods used by the authors: As immunoSEQ supplied junction-only sequences (without quality scores), filtering differed. The table came from immunoSEQ multiplex PCR; TCRdb's copy has only in-frame clones and leaves some out. That table furnishes V, J and clone size, whereas the DNA furnished D and trimming. The sample lists approximately 740,000 clones; around 93% were seen once. Terminally differentiated effector memory CD45RA+ cells were left out of the naive CD8 fraction, which was CD45RO-negative and positively selected for CCR7. Findings and caveats of the study: Relative to memory subsets, naive subsets generally showed larger estimated richness. What limited the represented genetic and exposure-history diversity was the small number of donors. Rarefaction analysis demonstrated incomplete sorted-subset sequencing notwithstanding large depth.

This CDR3 comprises 14 residues. The germline gives CDR1 SGHDN, CDR2 FVKESK. Trimming cost V 6 bases and J 0 bases; bases outside gene matches: 4. With respect to this clone: Its target is not known.

Sequencing was done on a sample of naive CD8+ T cells sorted from blood. The rearrangement links TRBV14 to TRBJ2-7; 8 positions match TRBD2. The source of this sequence is a man under 40 in good health. The CDR3 is CASSLSGDSYEQYF. CDR3 in DNA: TGTGCCAGCAGTCTTAGCGGGGACTCCTACGAGCAGTACTTC.